This T cell receptor (beta chain) emerged from a study of T cell responses to AZD1222 COVID-19 vaccine. Study-wide points: Samples come after the peak T cell response, not at day 14.

Trimming at V came to 6 bases and at J to 2 bases, leaving 13 bases not matched to a gene. The germline V gene has CDR1 SQVTM and CDR2 ANQGSEA. This CDR3 region has 15 residues. Second-dose intervals near 4 or 12 weeks were combined. This clone appeared once. What it binds is not known. The repertoire was sequenced with immunoSEQ multiplex PCR; TCRdb's copy has only in-frame clones and lacks some. Among 110,000 or so clones listed, about 87% were seen once. The rearrangement joins TRBV29-1 to TRBJ2-7; 7 bases agree with TRBD1. The sequencing here drew on peripheral blood, taken 28 days after the second AZD1222 dose. The receptor's source is an adult who received the AZD1222 COVID-19 vaccine. The CDR3 region is CSVHTGQRPPYEQYF. CDR3 bases: TGCAGCGTGCACACGGGACAGCGTCCCCCCTACGAGCAGTACTTC.